Each of the 15 T cell receptor beta chains below was sequenced from the same sample in a study of tissue T cells after allogeneic stem cell transplantation (dated by TCRdb to about 2022). This specimen's time point label, interpreted: mouse harvest day 7 after allogeneic transplant. Each mouse graft, delivered by tail vein injection, combined 10^6 splenic CD5+ T cells with 10^7 T-cell-depleted bone marrow cells. The protocol used for the library was the immunoSEQ multiplex PCR assay. Sourced from immuneACCESS, this table was stored by TCRdb with only in-frame sequences that have V and J called. A share of the clones is absent; for the studies checked, an unresolved V gene accounts for under half, and the remainder has no known explanation. Across this sample there are 6,500 to 8,000 clones, with about 50% seen only once. The ten largest clones take up about 5% of the sample. Sequencing was carried out using gut tissue. The receptors stem from a female BALB/c mouse given C57BL/6 T cells with graft-versus-host disease after an allogeneic hematopoietic cell transplant.

To note about this clone: Gene names refer to mouse genes. The read ends 1 residue before the CDR3 terminus; that terminus is restored from the germline J gene. J is TRBJ2-2 and V is TRBV26; D gene ambiguous. This CDR3 is built from 11 residues. CDR1 and CDR2 from the germline V gene are KGHPV and FQNQEV (reference sequence). The V end was cut by 8 bases, the J end by 2 bases, with 3 bases between. CDR3 DNA (partial): TGTGCCAGCGACAACACCGGGCAGCTCTAC. Translation gives CASDNTGQLY. The entire CDR3 is CASDNTGQLYF.

To note about this clone: Germline and genes: mouse. The read finishes 1 residue shy of the CDR3 end, and the germline J gene is used to complete it. The V gene is TRBV16, the J gene TRBJ1-4; maybe TRBD1 (6 bases). This CDR3 contains 15 residues. V shed 3 bases and J shed 2 bases, with 10 bases lying between them. Germline assignment: CDR1 SGHSA and CDR2 FRNQAP. The CDR3 region is CASSFPGQSNERLFF. The DNA read from the CDR3 is TGTGCAAGCAGCTTTCCGGGACAATCCAACGAAAGATTATTT.

In this sample, this clone turned up a few times. Gene names are mouse gene names. From the germline J gene comes the end of the CDR3, since the read stops 1 residue before it. The chain links TRBV3 to TRBJ2-3; the match to TRBD2 covers 7 bases. The germline CDR1 and CDR2 sequences are SNHLY and FYNGKV (reference sequence). Trimming took 7 bases from V and 0 from J; bases not matched to a gene: 1. The CDR3 loop spans 13 amino acids. The sequenced part of the CDR3 DNA is TGTGCCAGCAACTGGGGAAGTGCAGAAACGCTGTAT. Translating gives CASNWGSAETLY. In full, the CDR3 reads CASNWGSAETLYF. Full variable domain (outside the CDR3, taken from reference TRBV3 and TRBJ2-3): GPKVLQIPSHQIIDMGQMVTLNCDPVSNHLYFYWYKQILGQQMEFLVNFYNGKVMEKSKLFKDQFSVERPDGSYFTLKIQPTALEDSAVYFCASNWGSAETLYFGSGTRLTVL.

This clone was seen a few times. Gene names denote mouse genes. The observed sequence ends 1 residue before the CDR3 terminus, with the missing tail filled in from the germline J gene. The rearrangement joins TRBV2 to TRBJ1-1; D uncertain. With 0 bases removed from V and 0 bases from J, the gap between germline ends came to 5 bases. The CDR3 is 14 residues long. The germline CDR1 and CDR2 sequences are LGHNA and YSYQKL. The CDR3 bases that were read are TGTGCCAGCAGCCAAGACCAGGCAAACACAGAAGTCTTC. This encodes CASSQDQANTEVF. The entire CDR3 protein reads CASSQDQANTEVFF.

Points on this clone: Mouse germline and gene names are used. Read sequence stops 1 residue before the CDR3 end, and the germline J gene provides the missing end. This chain links TRBV3 with TRBJ2-7; 12 bases align to TRBD2. CDR3 length equals 15 residues. V shed 5 bases and J 7 bases; nucleotides not matched to a gene: 9. Germline V gene data show CDR1 as SNHLY and CDR2 as FYNGKV (reference sequence). CDR3: CASSLTGGARGEQYF. CDR3 DNA (partial): TGTGCCAGCAGCCTGACTGGGGGGGCGCGAGGAGAACAGTAC.

Details on this clone: Gene names and germline match the mouse. The read ends 1 residue before the CDR3 terminus; that terminus is restored from the germline J gene. The V gene is TRBV19, the J gene TRBJ2-1; TRBD2 matches at 10 bases. Germline-derived CDR1 and CDR2 are FNHDT and SITEND (reference sequence). V shed 3 bases, J shed 3 bases, and the junction held 0 bases outside the gene matches. The CDR3 has 14 amino acids. The CDR3 loop is CASSTGGAYAEQFF. The sequenced part of the CDR3 DNA is TGTGCCAGCAGTACTGGGGGGGCCTATGCTGAGCAGTTC.

Remarks on this clone: Gene labels here are mouse ones. Read coverage stops 1 residue before the CDR3 terminus; the germline J gene supplies the remainder. The rearrangement uses TRBV26 and TRBJ2-7, with 7 bases lining up with TRBD2. V gave up 6 bases and J gave up 2 bases; unmatched junction bases: 7. The CDR3 extends over 14 amino acids. Germline CDR1 and CDR2: KGHPV and FQNQEV (reference sequence). CDR3 sequence reads: CASSLGLDAYEQYF. Incomplete CDR3 DNA: TGTGCCAGCAGCTTAGGACTGGACGCCTATGAACAGTAC.

This clone was counted a single time. These gene names are mouse names. The read gets to within 1 residue of the CDR3 end, and the germline J gene fills in the rest. The chain couples TRBV26 to TRBJ2-4; 8 bases map to TRBD2. This CDR3 is 15 amino acids long. Germline V gives CDR1 KGHPV, CDR2 FQNQEV (reference sequence). Trimming at V came to 2 bases and at J to 3 bases, leaving 4 bases not matched to a gene. CDR3 DNA, as far as it was read: TGTGCCAGCAGTCTGCTGGGGGGTAGCCAAAACACCTTGTAC. This codes for CASSLLGGSQNTLY. The whole CDR3 sequence is CASSLLGGSQNTLYF.

In regard to this clone: Gene names follow the mouse nomenclature. The read ends 1 residue early relative to the CDR3; the germline J gene fills the gap. This sequence joins TRBV26 and TRBJ2-7; D is perhaps TRBD2 (6 bases). This CDR3 is 11 amino acids long. V was trimmed by 2 bases and J by 7 bases, leaving 6 bases between them. Germline V lookup: CDR1 KGHPV, CDR2 FQNQEV (reference sequence). CDR3 DNA (partial): TGTGCCAGCAGTCTGCTGGGGGAACAGTAC. Translation: CASSLLGEQY. The entire CDR3 reads CASSLLGEQYF.

Comments on this clone: Gene and germline names: mouse. The read terminates 1 residue before the CDR3 end, so the remaining end is supplied by the germline J gene. V and J are TRBV26 and TRBJ1-2; D uncertain. The germline V and J ends were trimmed by 2 bases and 2 bases, with 6 bases remaining between them. The CDR3 contains 13 residues. Germline V lookup: CDR1 KGHPV, CDR2 FQNQEV (reference sequence). The CDR3 protein is CASSLEQNSDYTF. The sequenced part of the CDR3 DNA is TGTGCCAGCAGTCTGGAACAGAACTCCGACTACACC.

This clone was picked up a small number of times. The gene names given are mouse names. The read finishes 1 residue shy of the CDR3 end, and the germline J gene is used to complete it. The chain is built from TRBV5 and TRBJ1-2, with D tentatively TRBD1 (5 bases). The CDR3 runs 15 residues. V was trimmed by 0 bases and J by 1 base, leaving 9 bases between them. In germline, CDR1 is LGHNA, CDR2 YNLKQL (reference sequence). CDR3 DNA, as far as it was read: TGTGCCAGCAGCCAAGATATGGGGCTAAACTCCGACTACACC. Translation: CASSQDMGLNSDYT. The entire CDR3 reads CASSQDMGLNSDYTF.

Worth noting for this clone: Genes and germline are mouse. The sequence runs out 1 residue before the end of the CDR3; the remainder is reconstructed from the germline J gene. The V gene is TRBV16, the J gene TRBJ1-4; D remains unclear. Trimming shortened V by 3 bases and J by 0 bases, and 5 bases separated the two germline ends. CDR1 and CDR2 (germline): SGHSA, FRNQAP. CDR3 length: 14 amino acids. CDR3 protein: CASSFNLSNERLFF. The sequenced part of the CDR3 DNA is TGTGCAAGCAGCTTCAACCTTTCCAACGAAAGATTATTT.

Details on this clone: Genes and germline come from the mouse. The CDR3 extends 1 residue past the end of the read, so its final part is completed from the germline J gene. V gene TRBV19 combines with J gene TRBJ1-3; 9 nucleotides align to TRBD1. Germline V gene data show CDR1 as FNHDT and CDR2 as SITEND (reference sequence). V gave up 6 bases and J gave up 1 base; unmatched junction bases: 2. The CDR3 is 14 residues long. The CDR3 is CASTDRGSGNTLYF. Partial CDR3 DNA: TGTGCCAGCACCGACAGGGGGTCTGGAAATACGCTCTAT. The full variable domain, in which reference TRBV19 and TRBJ1-3 provide the parts outside the CDR3, is GGIITQTPKFLIGQEGQKLTLKCQQNFNHDTMYWYRQDSGKGLRLIYYSITENDLQKGDLSEGYDASREKKSSFSLTVTSAQKNEMAVFLCASTDRGSGNTLYFGEGSRLIVV.

To note about this clone: Gene names follow the mouse nomenclature. CDR3 sequence: CASRQGNNQAPLF. The DNA read from the CDR3 is TGTGCCAGCAGGCAGGGTAACAACCAGGCTCCGCTT. This chain joins TRBV26 and TRBJ1-5; D possibly corresponds to TRBD1 (5 bases). The CDR3 end falls 1 residue outside the read, so it is completed with the germline J gene. CDR1 is KGHPV, CDR2 FQNQEV, per germline (reference sequence). Trimming removed 6 bases from V and 0 bases from J, with 6 bases in between. CDR3 length equals 13 residues.

This clone has only a few counts. Here the gene names and germline are mouse. The sequenced fragment ends 1 residue before the CDR3 boundary, so the rest is inferred from the germline J gene. The rearrangement links TRBV3 to TRBJ2-4; 11 bases align to TRBD2. The CDR3 is 15 amino acids. CDR1 is SNHLY, CDR2 FYNGKV, per germline (reference sequence). Trimming cost V 2 bases and J 5 bases; bases outside gene matches: 3. The sequenced part of the CDR3 DNA is TGTGCCAGCAGCTTAACTGGGGGGGCGCGAAACACCTTGTAC. This translates into CASSLTGGARNTLY. The CDR3 reads in full as CASSLTGGARNTLYF.